This TCR beta chain was captured in a study of blood T cell repertoires in COVID-19. The CDR3 has 16 amino acids. Trimming cost V 5 bases and J 5 bases; bases outside gene matches: 5. In germline, CDR1 is LGHNA, CDR2 YSLEER. Clones were sequenced by immunoSEQ multiplex PCR, and TCRdb holds only the in-frame ones, with some missing. The table lists some 270,000 clones, just under 90% of them singletons, with 4.1% in the top ten. This clonotype originated in a woman aged 25 to 45 with acute COVID-19. The sequencing sample was made of PBMCs or T cells enriched from blood (not recorded which). The rearrangement uses TRBV4-3 and TRBJ2-1; TRBD2 matches 14 bases. CDR3 loop: CASSFRGLAGDNEQFF. In nucleotides, the CDR3 is TGCGCCAGCAGCTTTCGGGGACTAGCGGGAGACAATGAGCAGTTCTTC.